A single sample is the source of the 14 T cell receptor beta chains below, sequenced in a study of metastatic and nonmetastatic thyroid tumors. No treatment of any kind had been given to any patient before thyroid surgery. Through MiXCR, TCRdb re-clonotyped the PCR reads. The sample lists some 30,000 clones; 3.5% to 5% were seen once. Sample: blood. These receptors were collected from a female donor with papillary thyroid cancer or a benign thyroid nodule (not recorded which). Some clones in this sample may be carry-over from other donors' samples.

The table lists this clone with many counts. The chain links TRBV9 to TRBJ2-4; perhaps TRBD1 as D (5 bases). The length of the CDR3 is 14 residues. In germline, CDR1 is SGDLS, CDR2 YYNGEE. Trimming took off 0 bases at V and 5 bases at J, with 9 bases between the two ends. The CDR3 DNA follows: TGTGCCAGCAGCGTAGGGTCAGGGCAAAACATTCAGTACTTC. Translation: CASSVGSGQNIQYF.

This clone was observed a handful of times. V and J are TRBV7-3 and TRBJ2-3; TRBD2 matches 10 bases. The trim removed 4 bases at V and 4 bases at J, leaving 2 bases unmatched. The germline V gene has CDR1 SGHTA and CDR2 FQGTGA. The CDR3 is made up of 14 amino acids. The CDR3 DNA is TGTGCCAGCAGCTCTAGCGGGAGCGCAGATACGCAGTATTTT. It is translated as CASSSSGSADTQYF. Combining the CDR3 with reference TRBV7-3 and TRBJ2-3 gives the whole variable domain GAGVSQTPSNKVTEKGKYVELRCDPISGHTALYWYRQSLGQGPEFLIYFQGTGAADDSGLPNDRFFAVRPEGSVSTLKIQRTERGDSAVYLCASSSSGSADTQYFGPGTRLTVL.

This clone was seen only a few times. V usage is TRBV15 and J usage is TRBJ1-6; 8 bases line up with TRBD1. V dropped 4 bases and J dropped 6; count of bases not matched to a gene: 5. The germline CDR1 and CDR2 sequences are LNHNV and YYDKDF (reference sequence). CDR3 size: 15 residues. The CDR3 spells CATSTDRGGNSPLHF. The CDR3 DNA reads TGTGCCACCAGCACAGACAGGGGCGGTAATTCACCCCTCCACTTT.

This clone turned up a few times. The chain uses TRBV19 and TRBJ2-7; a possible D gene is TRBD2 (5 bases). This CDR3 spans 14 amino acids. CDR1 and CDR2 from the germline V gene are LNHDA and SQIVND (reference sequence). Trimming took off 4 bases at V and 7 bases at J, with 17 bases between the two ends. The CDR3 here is CASSTNTGMREQYF. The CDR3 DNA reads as TGTGCCAGTAGTACCAACACGGGGATGAGGGAGCAGTACTTC.

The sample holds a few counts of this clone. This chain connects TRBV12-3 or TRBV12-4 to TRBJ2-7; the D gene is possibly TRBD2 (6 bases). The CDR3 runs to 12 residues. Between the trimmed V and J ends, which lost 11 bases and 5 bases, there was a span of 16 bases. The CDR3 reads CAQSREPHEQYF. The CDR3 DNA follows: TGTGCCCAGTCACGGGAGCCCCACGAGCAGTACTTC.

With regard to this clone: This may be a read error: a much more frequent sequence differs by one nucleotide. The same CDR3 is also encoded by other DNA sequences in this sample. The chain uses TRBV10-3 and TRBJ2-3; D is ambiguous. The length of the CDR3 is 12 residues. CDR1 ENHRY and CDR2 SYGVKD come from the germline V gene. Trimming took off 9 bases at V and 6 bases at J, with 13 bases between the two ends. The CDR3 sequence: CAMAPGPDTQYF. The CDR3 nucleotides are TGTGCCATGGCCCCTGGACCCGATACGCAGTATTTT.

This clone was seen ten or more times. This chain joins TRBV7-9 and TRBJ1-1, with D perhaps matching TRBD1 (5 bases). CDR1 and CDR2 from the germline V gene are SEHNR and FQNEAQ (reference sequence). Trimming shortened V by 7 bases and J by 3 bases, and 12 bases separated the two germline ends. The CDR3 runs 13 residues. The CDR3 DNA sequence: TGTGCCAGCACTGAACAGGTGGACACTGAAGCTTTCTTT. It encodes CASTEQVDTEAFF. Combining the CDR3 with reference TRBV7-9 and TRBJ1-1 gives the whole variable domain DTGVSQNPRHKITKRGQNVTFRCDPISEHNRLYWYRQTLGQGPEFLTYFQNEAQLEKSRLLSDRFSAERPKGSFSTLEIQRTEQGDSAMYLCASTEQVDTEAFFGQGTRLTVV.

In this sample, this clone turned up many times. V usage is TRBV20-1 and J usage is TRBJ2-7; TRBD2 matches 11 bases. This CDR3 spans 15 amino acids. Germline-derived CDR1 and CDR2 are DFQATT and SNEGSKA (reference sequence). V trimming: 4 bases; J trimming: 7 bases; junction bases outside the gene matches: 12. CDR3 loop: CSAKARGSSGREQYF. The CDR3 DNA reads TGCAGTGCTAAGGCCAGGGGTTCTAGCGGGAGGGAGCAGTACTTC.

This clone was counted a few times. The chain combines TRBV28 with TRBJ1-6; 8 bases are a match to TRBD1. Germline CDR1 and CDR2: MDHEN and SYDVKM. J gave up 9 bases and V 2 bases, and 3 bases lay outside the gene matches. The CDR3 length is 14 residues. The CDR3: CASSLPGGGSPLHF. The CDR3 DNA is TGTGCCAGCAGTTTACCAGGGGGCGGTTCACCCCTCCACTTT.

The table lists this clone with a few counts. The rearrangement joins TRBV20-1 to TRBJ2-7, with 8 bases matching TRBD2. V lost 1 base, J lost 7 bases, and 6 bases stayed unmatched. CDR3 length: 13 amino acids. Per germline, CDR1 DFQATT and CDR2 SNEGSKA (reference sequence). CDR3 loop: CSARGLAGLEQYF. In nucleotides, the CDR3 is TGCAGTGCTAGAGGCCTAGCGGGCTTAGAGCAGTACTTC.

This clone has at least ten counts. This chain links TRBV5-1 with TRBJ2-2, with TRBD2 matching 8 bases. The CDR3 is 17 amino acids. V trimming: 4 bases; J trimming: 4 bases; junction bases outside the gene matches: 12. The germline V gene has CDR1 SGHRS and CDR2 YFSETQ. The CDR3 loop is CASSTRWVSGSTGELFF. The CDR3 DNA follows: TGCGCCAGCAGCACCCGGTGGGTGAGCGGGAGCACCGGGGAGCTGTTTTTT.

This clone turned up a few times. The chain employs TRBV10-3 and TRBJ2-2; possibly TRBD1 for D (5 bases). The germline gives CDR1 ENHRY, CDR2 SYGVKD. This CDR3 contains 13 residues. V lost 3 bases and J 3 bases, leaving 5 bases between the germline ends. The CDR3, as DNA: TGTGCCATCAGTGACAGGGACACCGGGGAGCTGTTTTTT. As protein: CAISDRDTGELFF.

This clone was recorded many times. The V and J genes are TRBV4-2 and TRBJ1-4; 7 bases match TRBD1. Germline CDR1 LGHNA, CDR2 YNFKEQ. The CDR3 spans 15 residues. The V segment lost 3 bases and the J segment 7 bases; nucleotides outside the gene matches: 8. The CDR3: CASSHGGGGGEKLFF. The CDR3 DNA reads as TGTGCCAGCAGCCATGGGGGAGGGGGCGGTGAAAAACTGTTTTTT.

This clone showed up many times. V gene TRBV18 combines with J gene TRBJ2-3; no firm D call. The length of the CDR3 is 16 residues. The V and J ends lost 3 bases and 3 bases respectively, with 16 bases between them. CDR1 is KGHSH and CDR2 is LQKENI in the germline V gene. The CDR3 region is CASSPAVLGFTDTQYF. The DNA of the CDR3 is TGTGCCAGCTCACCCGCCGTTCTGGGATTTACAGATACGCAGTATTTT.